The 19 T cell receptor beta chains given below trace back to one sample, sequenced in a study of tumor and adjacent non-tumor tissue in lung cancer (dated by TCRdb to the late 2010s). Library preparation was by multiplex PCR. The reads were generated on an Illumina HiSeq 2500. TCRbeta libraries were constructed through three rounds of nested PCR with primers (Table S4) according to protocols modified from ARM-PCR. TCRdb's own reprocessing of the public reads used fastp at Q25 and MiXCR and kept productive beta chains. Rows are unified per CDR3 protein, each entry keeping the most common DNA and genes. Here the sample has around 210,000 distinct CDR3 sequences; over 55% occur a single time. Clones ranked in the top ten supply roughly a quarter of the sample. RNA was isolated from bulk, unsorted tissue, and RNA quality was assessed with a NanoDrop ND-1000 and an Agilent 2100. Sequencing was done on a sample of lung tumor tissue. These receptor sequences come from a man in his 60s with non-small cell lung cancer.

Worth noting for this clonotype: The conserved phenylalanine or tryptophan is not found at the CDR3 terminus, so this likely reflects a read error. The chain is built from TRBV11-2 and TRBJ2-7; no clear D gene. CDR1 is SGHAT and CDR2 is FQNNGV in the germline V gene. V lost 9 bases, J lost 0 bases, and 15 bases lay in between. CDR3 length: 14 amino acids. The CDR3 spells CARSVLHSSYEQYL. In DNA, the CDR3 is TGTGCCAGAAGCGTACTGCACAGCTCCTACGAGCAGTACCTC.

This clonotype showed up just a few times. The junction does not match germline at one end; this may be a read error. The V and J genes are TRBV20-1 and TRBJ2-5; 7 bases align to TRBD1. The CDR3 totals 14 residues. Looked up from germline, CDR1 is DFQATT and CDR2 is SNEGSKA (reference sequence). The CDR3 reads CSAREQGLQGTQYF. CDR3 bases: TGCAGTGCTAGAGAACAGGGGCTACAAGGGACCCAGTACTTC.

The chain has TRBV7-3 and TRBJ2-5; 12 nucleotides line up with TRBD2. V dropped 3 bases and J dropped 4; count of bases not matched to a gene: 9. The CDR3 spans 17 residues. Per the germline V gene, CDR1 is SGHTA and CDR2 is FQGTGA. The chain's CDR3 is CASSFGLAGIHRETQYF. In DNA form, the CDR3 reads TGTGCCAGCAGCTTTGGACTAGCGGGGATACACCGAGAGACCCAGTACTTC.

Worth noting for this clonotype: Without the conserved terminal phenylalanine or tryptophan, this CDR3 likely stems from a read error. The chain has TRBV20-1 and TRBJ1-5; the D gene is possibly TRBD1 (5 bases). Germline CDR1 and CDR2: DFQATT and SNEGSKA (reference sequence). The CDR3 length is 15 residues. The CDR3 sequence is CSARVLGVSNPPQHY. In nucleotides, the CDR3 is TGCAGTGCTAGAGTGTTGGGGGTTAGCAATCCGCCCCAGCATTAT.

Points on this clonotype: Compared with germline, one end of the junction differs, possibly owing to a read error. The V and J genes are TRBV20-1 and TRBJ2-3; tentative D call: TRBD2 (6 bases). CDR1 and CDR2 (germline): DFQATT, SNEGSKA (reference sequence). The CDR3 runs to 16 residues. For the CDR3, the DNA is TGCAGTGCTAGAGATCCGGCTAGCGAGAGTTCAGATATGCAGTATTTT. This codes for CSARDPASESSDMQYF.

Points on this clonotype: At one end, the junction sequence differs from germline, possibly due to a read error. The CDR3 is CASSPVKLAGDSFNEQFF. Written as DNA, the CDR3 is TGTGCCAGCAGCCCAGTGAAGCTAGCGGGGGACTCCTTCAATGAGCAGTTCTTC. V and J are TRBV11-2 and TRBJ2-1; 10 nucleotides match TRBD2. Germline CDR1 SGHAT, CDR2 FQNNGV. There are 18 residues in the CDR3.

V usage is TRBV6-5 and J usage is TRBJ2-3; 11 bases line up with TRBD2. The CDR3 length is 15 residues. The germline V gene has CDR1 MNHEY and CDR2 SVGAGI. J lost 7 bases, V lost 5 bases, and 8 bases had no gene match. CDR3 amino acids: CASSSRLAGGNTQYF. CDR3 in DNA: TGTGCCAGCAGTAGCCGGCTAGCGGGGGGAAATACGCAGTATTTT.

Remarks on this clonotype: Given the absence of the conserved phenylalanine or tryptophan at the CDR3 end, a read error is likely. The V call is TRBV11-3, the J call TRBJ2-7; 7 bases agree with TRBD1. Germline CDR1 reads SGHNT; CDR2 reads YENEEA. The CDR3 runs 13 residues. This CDR3 is CTSTPRQGNEQYI. The DNA of the CDR3 is TGTACCAGCACCCCTCGACAGGGTAACGAGCAGTACATC.

This clonotype was detected ten times or more. The genes are TRBV11-2 and TRBJ1-2; D gene unclear. Germline V CDR1 and CDR2: SGHAT, FQNNGV. The germline V and J ends were trimmed by 1 base and 5 bases, with 8 bases remaining between them. This CDR3 spans 13 amino acids. The CDR3 loop is CASSLAYGYGYTF. CDR3 nucleotide sequence: TGTGCCAGCAGCTTAGCGTACGGTTATGGCTACACCTTC.

To note about this clonotype: This could be a read error, since a much larger clone is one nucleotide away. The gene calls are TRBV20-1 and TRBJ2-3; 8 nucleotides align to TRBD2. The germline gives CDR1 DFQATT, CDR2 SNEGSKA (reference sequence). This CDR3 is built from 13 residues. Trimming at V came to 4 bases and at J to 2 bases, leaving 2 bases not matched to a gene. CDR3 in amino acids: CSATGGDTDTQYF. DNA for the CDR3: TGCAGTGCTACGGGGGGGGACACAGATACGCAGTATTTT.

Points on this clonotype: A junction end diverges from the germline sequence, so it may reflect a read error. This chain links TRBV4-3 with TRBJ1-6; tentatively, D is TRBD1 (6 bases). In germline, CDR1 is LGHNA, CDR2 YSLEER. This CDR3 is built from 12 residues. The CDR3: CVSSQQGSPLHF. The CDR3 DNA sequence: TGCGTCAGCAGCCAACAGGGTTCACCCCTCCACTTT.

This clonotype was detected only a few times. V and J are TRBV20-1 and TRBJ2-5; D unresolved. Trimming shortened V by 7 bases and J by 7 bases, and 10 bases separated the two germline ends. Germline lookup yields CDR1 DFQATT and CDR2 SNEGSKA (reference sequence). This CDR3 has 10 amino acids. The chain's CDR3 is CSVVGGTQYF. The CDR3 DNA sequence: TGCAGTGTCGTGGGCGGGACCCAGTACTTC.

Points on this clonotype: The junction departs from the called germline gene at one end, perhaps through a read error. V and J are TRBV11-1 and TRBJ1-1; TRBD1 is a possible D gene (5 bases). The germline V gene encodes CDR1 SGHAT and CDR2 FQDESV (reference sequence). The CDR3 is made up of 15 amino acids. CDR3 sequence reads: CASSLWAGPNIEVFF. DNA of the CDR3: TGTGCCAGCAGCTTATGGGCAGGGCCGAACATTGAAGTTTTCTTT.

With regard to this clonotype: At one boundary the junction diverges from the germline segment, which might be a read error. The rearrangement links TRBV6-5 to TRBJ2-5; TRBD2 might be the D (7 bases). The germline gives CDR1 MNHEY, CDR2 SVGAGI. The CDR3 length is 14 residues. This chain's CDR3 is CASSDTGTAGALFF. The CDR3, as DNA: TGTGCCAGCAGTGATACCGGGACGGCGGGGGCCCTGTTCTTC.

With regard to this clonotype: A junction end diverges from the germline sequence, so it may reflect a read error. The V gene is TRBV4-2, the J gene TRBJ2-1, with TRBD2 as a possible D gene (6 bases). The CDR3 is 17 amino acids. Per the germline V gene, CDR1 is LGHNA and CDR2 is YNFKEQ. The CDR3 loop reads CASSQGNLRESYNEHFF. CDR3 bases: TGTGCCAGCAGCCAAGGGAATCTTCGGGAGAGCTACAATGAGCATTTCTTC.

With respect to this clonotype: One end of the junction does not line up with germline, which may come from a read error. V and J are TRBV4-1 and TRBJ2-7, with D perhaps being TRBD1 or TRBD2 (7 bases each). The CDR3 runs 14 residues. Germline CDR1 is MGHRA and CDR2 is YSYEKL. CDR3 in DNA: TGCACCAGCAGCCCAGCAGGGGGGGCCTACGAGCGGTACTTC. The encoded protein is CTSSPAGGAYERYF.

This clonotype has just one count. Relative to the germline gene, one junction end is altered; a read error may explain this. The V call is TRBV20-1, the J call TRBJ2-2, with TRBD2 identical over 10 bases. There are 16 residues in the CDR3. The germline CDR1 and CDR2 sequences are DFQATT and SNEGSKA (reference sequence). Here the CDR3 reads CNARDQREGNTGELFF. Written as DNA, the CDR3 is TGCAATGCTAGGGATCAGCGGGAGGGCAACACCGGGGAGCTGTTTTTT.

The genes are TRBV20-1 and TRBJ1-3, with a possible D match to TRBD1 (6 bases). Trimming pared 4 bases from V and 2 bases from J, leaving 18 bases between. The germline gives CDR1 DFQATT, CDR2 SNEGSKA (reference sequence). This CDR3 is 16 amino acids long. CDR3 loop: CSATKDGGAPGNTIYF. For the CDR3, the DNA is TGCAGTGCTACAAAGGACGGGGGCGCTCCTGGAAACACCATATATTTT.

CDR3 in amino acids: CSVTTGRGVTYEQYF. CDR3 coding DNA: TGCAGTGTCACCACTGGCCGGGGGGTTACCTACGAGCAGTACTTC. This rearrangement joins TRBV20-1 to TRBJ2-7; 7 bases agree with TRBD2. The CDR3 loop spans 15 amino acids. Trimming removed 7 bases from V and 2 bases from J; junction bases left unmatched: 14. The germline CDR1 and CDR2 sequences are DFQATT and SNEGSKA (reference sequence).